These 14 T cell receptor beta chains share one sample of origin, sequenced in a study of blood T cell repertoires in COVID-19. Sequencing was performed with immunoSEQ multiplex PCR; in TCRdb, only in-frame clones are kept and a portion is missing. The sample comprises approximately 300,000 clones, around 89% of which are singletons, and 6% to 8% rests with the top ten. The sequencing sample was made of peripheral blood. These receptors all come from a woman aged 45 to 65 with COVID-19, enrolled during active disease.

The chain is built from TRBV7-9 and TRBJ1-6; TRBD1 matches at 8 bases. Germline V lookup: CDR1 SEHNR, CDR2 FQNEAQ (reference sequence). The CDR3 consists of 16 residues. The ends lost 5 bases at V and 8 bases at J; junction bases unmatched: 11. The CDR3 DNA sequence: TGTGCCAGCAGCCCCGGGTTGACAGGGGTGCATTCACCCCTCCACTTT. This sequence encodes CASSPGLTGVHSPLHF.

This chain connects TRBV30 to TRBJ2-7; TRBD2 aligns across 9 bases. V was pared by 0 bases and J by 3 bases, with 6 bases of the junction left unmatched. In germline, CDR1 is GTSNPN, CDR2 SVGIG (reference sequence). The CDR3 extends over 15 amino acids. Written as DNA, the CDR3 is TGTGCCTGGAGTGTTTCTAGCGGGGAGTTCTACGAGCAGTACTTC. Its translation: CAWSVSSGEFYEQYF.

A single count supports this clone. This chain connects TRBV3-1 (or the pseudogene TRBV3-2) to TRBJ2-7, with 11 positions matching TRBD1. Looked up from germline, CDR1 is LGHDT and CDR2 is YNNKEL (reference sequence). The ends lost 4 bases at V and 7 bases at J; junction bases unmatched: 9. This CDR3 contains 15 residues. The CDR3 spells CASSPGDRGVGEQYF. In nucleotides, the CDR3 is TGTGCCAGCAGCCCCGGGGACAGGGGGGTCGGAGAGCAGTACTTC.

The chain carries TRBV6-6 and TRBJ1-2; maybe TRBD1 (6 bases). The CDR3 covers 14 residues. Between the trimmed V and J ends, which lost 5 bases and 0 bases, there was a span of 10 bases. The germline CDR1 and CDR2 sequences are MNHNY and SVGAGI (reference sequence). For the CDR3, the DNA is TGTGCCAGCAGTAGGACAGAAACTAACTATGGCTACACCTTC. Its translation is CASSRTETNYGYTF.

The chain links TRBV21-1 to TRBJ1-5; whether TRBD1, the table's D call, matches the DNA was not checked. TRBV21-1 is a pseudogene locus. This CDR3 contains 15 residues. The CDR3 reads CASSKAPDSDQPQHF. CDR3 nucleotide sequence: TGTGCCAGCAGCAAAGCCCCAGACAGTGATCAGCCCCAGCATTTT.

The V call is TRBV11-3, the J call TRBJ2-1; D is perhaps TRBD2 (5 bases). The CDR3 runs to 17 residues. Germline-derived CDR1 and CDR2 are SGHNT and YENEEA. V was shortened by 0 bases and J by 5 bases, with 17 bases between the two germline ends. The CDR3 region has the DNA TGTGCCAGCAGCTTAGATGAGGCCGGGGTTCTCGACAATGAGCAGTTCTTC. Translation: CASSLDEAGVLDNEQFF.

V and J are TRBV7-2 and TRBJ2-7; D might be TRBD2 (7 bases). Germline V gene sequence: CDR1 SGHTA, CDR2 FQGNSA. The CDR3 loop spans 17 amino acids. V was pared by 4 bases and J by 2 bases, with 21 bases between. This CDR3 is CASSSNLGRGKAYEQYF. As DNA, the CDR3 is TGTGCCAGCAGCTCGAACTTAGGGAGGGGGAAGGCCTACGAGCAGTACTTC.

This clone was recorded many times. V and J are TRBV5-5 and TRBJ2-7, with 9 bases lining up with TRBD2. The germline V gene encodes CDR1 SGHKS and CDR2 YYEKEE (reference sequence). With 2 bases clipped from V and 3 bases from J, the junction kept 9 bases outside the gene matches. This CDR3 region has 16 residues. CDR3 bases: TGTGCCAGCAGCTTCTATGGGGGACTAGCTGTCTACGAGCAGTACTTC. Protein sequence: CASSFYGGLAVYEQYF.

This chain links TRBV18 with TRBJ1-2; 7 bases fit TRBD1. This CDR3 is 17 amino acids long. Germline CDR1 KGHSH, CDR2 LQKENI. V lost 3 bases, J lost 0 bases, and 10 bases stayed unmatched. Here the CDR3 reads CASSPIIPGQTNYGYTF. The DNA for the CDR3 is TGTGCCAGCTCACCTATAATCCCGGGACAGACTAACTATGGCTACACCTTC. Variable domain in full (rest from reference TRBV18 and TRBJ1-2): NAGVMQNPRHLVRRRGQEARLRCSPMKGHSHVYWYRQLPEEGLKFMVYLQKENIIDESGMPKERFSAEFPKEGPSILRIQQVVRGDSAAYFCASSPIIPGQTNYGYTFGSGTRLTVV.

The chain combines TRBV3-1 (or the pseudogene TRBV3-2) with TRBJ1-1; D gene unclear. CDR1 LGHDT and CDR2 YNNKEL come from the germline V gene (reference sequence). The CDR3 has 13 residues. The germline V and J ends were trimmed by 8 bases and 7 bases, with 17 bases remaining between them. The CDR3 here is CASANGLVDEAFF. DNA for the CDR3: TGTGCCAGCGCTAATGGACTTGTTGATGAAGCTTTCTTT.

A remark on this clone: The same CDR3 is also encoded by other DNA sequences in this sample. This chain links TRBV19 with TRBJ1-5; tentative D call: TRBD1 (5 bases). Looked up from germline, CDR1 is LNHDA and CDR2 is SQIVND (reference sequence). V was trimmed by 4 bases and J by 4 bases, leaving 14 bases between them. The CDR3 contains 15 residues. The CDR3 region has the DNA TGTGCCAGTAGTAGACAAATCCAGGGAAATCAGCCCCAGCATTTT. Protein sequence: CASSRQIQGNQPQHF.

The chain links TRBV30 to TRBJ2-3; 8 bases align to TRBD1. V shed 2 bases, J shed 2 bases, and the junction held 9 bases outside the gene matches. This CDR3 spans 16 amino acids. The germline V gene encodes CDR1 GTSNPN and CDR2 SVGIG (reference sequence). The CDR3 DNA sequence: TGTGCCTGGAGTACCGGGGACAGGCGGCTCACAGATACGCAGTATTTT. Encoded protein: CAWSTGDRRLTDTQYF.

The V gene is TRBV4-1, the J gene TRBJ2-6, with 9 bases aligning to TRBD2. The CDR3 contains 16 residues. Germline loops: CDR1 MGHRA, CDR2 YSYEKL. With V trimmed by 2 bases and J by 2 bases, 1 base remained unmatched. CDR3 coding DNA: TGCGCCAGCAGCCAAATAGCGGGAGCTGGGGCCAACGTCCTGACTTTC. This codes for CASSQIAGAGANVLTF.

This clone has a single count. The junction departs from germline at one end; a sequencing error may be responsible. The chain is built from TRBV7-7 and TRBJ1-3, with TRBD1 matching over 7 bases. This CDR3 is 15 amino acids long. Germline CDR1 is SSHAT and CDR2 is FNYEAQ (reference sequence). The CDR3 protein is CASSSGDRDGNTIYF. The CDR3 nucleotides are TGTGCTAGCAGCTCCGGGGACAGAGACGGAAACACCATATATTTT.